This T cell receptor (beta chain) was sequenced for a study of T cells in Graves' hyperthyroidism and ophthalmopathy. TCR beta CDR3 sequences were amplified from RNA transcripts. A first-round RT-PCR of the TCR CDR3 used the HTBI primer set. MiXCR was run by TCRdb on the multiplex PCR reads, yielding one entry per CDR3 protein. The table lists more than 500,000 distinct CDR3 sequences, roughly 16% of them singletons, with 25% to 30% in the top ten. The CDR3 has 13 amino acids. CDR1 and CDR2 from the germline V gene are SGHAT and FQNNGV. Between the trimmed V and J ends, which lost 1 base and 7 bases, there was a span of 10 bases. Under 3 months was the duration of disease in ophthalmopathy patients, who also had a Clinical Activity Score of at least 3 and a NOSPECS grade of at least 4. Exclusion criteria comprised uncontrolled infection, other autoimmune disease, pregnancy or lactation. Findings and limits, study-wide: In the blood, most expanded thyroid clonotypes above 0.001 appeared as well.

This clonotype was recorded many times. The antigen is unknown. The chain uses TRBV11-2 and TRBJ1-1, with D possibly matching TRBD1 (5 bases). The sequence was obtained from a woman younger than 45 with Graves' ophthalmopathy. Sequenced sample: blood. The CDR3 DNA reads as TGTGCCAGCAGCTTAGGACAGTCCATTGAAGCTTTCTTT. Its protein is CASSLGQSIEAFF.